This TCR beta chain was captured by sequencing in a study of T cell responses to AZD1222 COVID-19 vaccine. V shed 5 bases and J shed 4 bases, with 11 bases lying between them. This CDR3 spans 13 amino acids. Study-level results: White British people made up most donors, females outnumbered males, and clonal diversity was possibly underestimated.

Sequenced by immunoSEQ multiplex PCR; TCRdb stores in-frame clones only, minus some. In the table there are about 82,000 clones, 80% to 90% of which are singletons. Concerning this clone: Its specificity is not known.

The chain is built from TRBV12-3 or TRBV12-4 and TRBJ1-2, with a tentative D call TRBD1 (6 bases). The clonotype was recovered from an adult who received the AZD1222 COVID-19 vaccine. Sequencing was performed on peripheral blood, taken 28 days after the second AZD1222 dose. This chain's CDR3 is CASSPDRRYGYTF. DNA of the CDR3: TGTGCCAGCAGTCCGGACAGACGCTATGGCTACACCTTC.